This T cell receptor beta chain emerged from a study of cytomegalovirus exposure and HLA in healthy donors. Whole-study context: An early data release held approximately 80 million unique TCRs from HLA-typed donors.

Turning to this clone: Antigen specificity is unknown.

Primers: 60 Vbeta forward and 13 Jbeta reverse. Study processing details: Approximately 72 million unique TCR beta chains, roughly 11 million of them shared, were counted by a later analysis. Clones were sequenced by immunoSEQ multiplex PCR, and TCRdb holds only the in-frame ones, with some missing. V and J calls and clone size are those listed in that table; D and trimming were worked out from the DNA. The table shows around 150,000 clones, with around 80% occurring only once. The CDR3 runs 15 residues. CDR1 is SGHTS, CDR2 YDEGEE, per germline. V trimming: 4 bases; J trimming: 6 bases; junction bases outside the gene matches: 9. Points from the study as a whole: High sensitivity and specificity were reportedly achieved when the classifier diagnosed cytomegalovirus status. The study carried out a later analysis of TCR beta sequences. It associated approximately 17,000 of them with specific HLA alleles at a false discovery rate of 0.05.

The material sequenced was PBMCs. The rearrangement uses TRBV5-8 and TRBJ1-4; the match to TRBD1 covers 7 bases. This TCR came from a man aged 35-49 years in good health and CMV-seronegative. The CDR3, as DNA: TGTGCCAGCAGCCACCGACAGGGCCACGATGAAAAACTGTTTTTT. Translated: CASSHRQGHDEKLFF.